This TCR beta chain was sequenced in a study of blood T cell repertoires in COVID-19 (dated by TCRdb to 2018 to 2021). For the study in its entirety: The collaborator samples originated in the United States, Italy and Spain and spanned the acute and convalescent phases of COVID-19. Nearly every sample came with metadata listing a de-identified subject ID, COVID-19 status, age in years and sex. The material from the prospective study consisted of cDNA or gDNA derived from T cells, B-cell-depleted T cells, or PBMCs. The dataset comprised deeply sampled blood TCRbeta repertoires from subjects exposed to, actively infected with, or recovered from COVID-19. Where HLA class I and class II types were available, the types were taken from metadata supplied by the sample provider, not from assay-based typing. The repertoires were released in a freely available public database meant as a resource for research on the immune response to SARS-CoV-2. Samples came from the ongoing ImmuneRACE study (first 160 participants) plus 1,254 subjects from 6 global collaborators. The paper's findings and limits, for the study overall: How much clinical and demographic metadata was included differed by source and by participant, and the metadata was provided uncurated.

Participants in the prospective study were aged roughly 18 to 95 years, lived in over 20 United States geographic areas, and enrolled through a virtual design. Cohort assignment in the prospective study relied on participant-reported clinical history from a screening survey and a study questionnaire. Exposed participants were defined as having been in contact with someone with a PCR-confirmed or clinician-diagnosed COVID-19 case within 2 weeks of study entry. Each participant in the prospective study had whole blood, serum and a nasopharyngeal or oropharyngeal swab collected by mobile phlebotomists. Prospective study participants could optionally give additional blood draws and questionnaires over an approximately 2-month period. Before DNA extraction, prospective study blood samples were shipped either frozen or at room temperature. Reading from cysteine to phenylalanine, the CDR3 counts 15 amino acids. Just CDR3 DNA is preserved here, 45 bases in frame from base 1. The germline V gene yields MDHEN for CDR1 and SYDVKM for CDR2. V and J are truncated by 4 bases and 7 bases respectively, leaving an intervening sequence of 19 bases.

Details on this clone: Its antigen has not been determined. Base qualities were left out, and no much larger clone turns up one base away.

TCRbeta CDR3 regions were amplified from genomic DNA by means of the immunoSEQ Assay, a bias-controlled multiplex PCR. On the authors' methods: The number of nucleated cells in each sample was estimated from the amplification of reference gene primers within the assay. To quantify the absolute abundance of each unique TCRbeta CDR3 rearrangement, sequence reads were collapsed and filtered. For each sample, productive Simpson clonality was calculated as the square root of Simpson's diversity index across productive rearrangements. TCRdb obtained this table from immuneACCESS and retained in-frame rearrangements with V and J assigned. These tables miss some clones; where compared with another copy, unresolved V genes account for less than half of the shortfall, and the remainder is unexplained. Clone size and the V and J calls come from that table; the DNA yielded D and trimming. This sample has about 140,000 clones in its table, and about 80% of those were observed once. The ten biggest clones cover roughly 1.7% of the sample.

The chain joins TRBV28 to TRBJ1-2, with TRBD1 tentatively as D gene (6 bases match). What was sequenced was PBMCs or T cells enriched from blood (not recorded which). This sequence originates from a woman aged 18-29 years who had been exposed to COVID-19. The sequenced DNA is TGTGCCAGCAGTTCGCCGGGACATGGGGGCTCTGGCTACACCTTC. Translated, it gives CASSSPGHGGSGYTF.